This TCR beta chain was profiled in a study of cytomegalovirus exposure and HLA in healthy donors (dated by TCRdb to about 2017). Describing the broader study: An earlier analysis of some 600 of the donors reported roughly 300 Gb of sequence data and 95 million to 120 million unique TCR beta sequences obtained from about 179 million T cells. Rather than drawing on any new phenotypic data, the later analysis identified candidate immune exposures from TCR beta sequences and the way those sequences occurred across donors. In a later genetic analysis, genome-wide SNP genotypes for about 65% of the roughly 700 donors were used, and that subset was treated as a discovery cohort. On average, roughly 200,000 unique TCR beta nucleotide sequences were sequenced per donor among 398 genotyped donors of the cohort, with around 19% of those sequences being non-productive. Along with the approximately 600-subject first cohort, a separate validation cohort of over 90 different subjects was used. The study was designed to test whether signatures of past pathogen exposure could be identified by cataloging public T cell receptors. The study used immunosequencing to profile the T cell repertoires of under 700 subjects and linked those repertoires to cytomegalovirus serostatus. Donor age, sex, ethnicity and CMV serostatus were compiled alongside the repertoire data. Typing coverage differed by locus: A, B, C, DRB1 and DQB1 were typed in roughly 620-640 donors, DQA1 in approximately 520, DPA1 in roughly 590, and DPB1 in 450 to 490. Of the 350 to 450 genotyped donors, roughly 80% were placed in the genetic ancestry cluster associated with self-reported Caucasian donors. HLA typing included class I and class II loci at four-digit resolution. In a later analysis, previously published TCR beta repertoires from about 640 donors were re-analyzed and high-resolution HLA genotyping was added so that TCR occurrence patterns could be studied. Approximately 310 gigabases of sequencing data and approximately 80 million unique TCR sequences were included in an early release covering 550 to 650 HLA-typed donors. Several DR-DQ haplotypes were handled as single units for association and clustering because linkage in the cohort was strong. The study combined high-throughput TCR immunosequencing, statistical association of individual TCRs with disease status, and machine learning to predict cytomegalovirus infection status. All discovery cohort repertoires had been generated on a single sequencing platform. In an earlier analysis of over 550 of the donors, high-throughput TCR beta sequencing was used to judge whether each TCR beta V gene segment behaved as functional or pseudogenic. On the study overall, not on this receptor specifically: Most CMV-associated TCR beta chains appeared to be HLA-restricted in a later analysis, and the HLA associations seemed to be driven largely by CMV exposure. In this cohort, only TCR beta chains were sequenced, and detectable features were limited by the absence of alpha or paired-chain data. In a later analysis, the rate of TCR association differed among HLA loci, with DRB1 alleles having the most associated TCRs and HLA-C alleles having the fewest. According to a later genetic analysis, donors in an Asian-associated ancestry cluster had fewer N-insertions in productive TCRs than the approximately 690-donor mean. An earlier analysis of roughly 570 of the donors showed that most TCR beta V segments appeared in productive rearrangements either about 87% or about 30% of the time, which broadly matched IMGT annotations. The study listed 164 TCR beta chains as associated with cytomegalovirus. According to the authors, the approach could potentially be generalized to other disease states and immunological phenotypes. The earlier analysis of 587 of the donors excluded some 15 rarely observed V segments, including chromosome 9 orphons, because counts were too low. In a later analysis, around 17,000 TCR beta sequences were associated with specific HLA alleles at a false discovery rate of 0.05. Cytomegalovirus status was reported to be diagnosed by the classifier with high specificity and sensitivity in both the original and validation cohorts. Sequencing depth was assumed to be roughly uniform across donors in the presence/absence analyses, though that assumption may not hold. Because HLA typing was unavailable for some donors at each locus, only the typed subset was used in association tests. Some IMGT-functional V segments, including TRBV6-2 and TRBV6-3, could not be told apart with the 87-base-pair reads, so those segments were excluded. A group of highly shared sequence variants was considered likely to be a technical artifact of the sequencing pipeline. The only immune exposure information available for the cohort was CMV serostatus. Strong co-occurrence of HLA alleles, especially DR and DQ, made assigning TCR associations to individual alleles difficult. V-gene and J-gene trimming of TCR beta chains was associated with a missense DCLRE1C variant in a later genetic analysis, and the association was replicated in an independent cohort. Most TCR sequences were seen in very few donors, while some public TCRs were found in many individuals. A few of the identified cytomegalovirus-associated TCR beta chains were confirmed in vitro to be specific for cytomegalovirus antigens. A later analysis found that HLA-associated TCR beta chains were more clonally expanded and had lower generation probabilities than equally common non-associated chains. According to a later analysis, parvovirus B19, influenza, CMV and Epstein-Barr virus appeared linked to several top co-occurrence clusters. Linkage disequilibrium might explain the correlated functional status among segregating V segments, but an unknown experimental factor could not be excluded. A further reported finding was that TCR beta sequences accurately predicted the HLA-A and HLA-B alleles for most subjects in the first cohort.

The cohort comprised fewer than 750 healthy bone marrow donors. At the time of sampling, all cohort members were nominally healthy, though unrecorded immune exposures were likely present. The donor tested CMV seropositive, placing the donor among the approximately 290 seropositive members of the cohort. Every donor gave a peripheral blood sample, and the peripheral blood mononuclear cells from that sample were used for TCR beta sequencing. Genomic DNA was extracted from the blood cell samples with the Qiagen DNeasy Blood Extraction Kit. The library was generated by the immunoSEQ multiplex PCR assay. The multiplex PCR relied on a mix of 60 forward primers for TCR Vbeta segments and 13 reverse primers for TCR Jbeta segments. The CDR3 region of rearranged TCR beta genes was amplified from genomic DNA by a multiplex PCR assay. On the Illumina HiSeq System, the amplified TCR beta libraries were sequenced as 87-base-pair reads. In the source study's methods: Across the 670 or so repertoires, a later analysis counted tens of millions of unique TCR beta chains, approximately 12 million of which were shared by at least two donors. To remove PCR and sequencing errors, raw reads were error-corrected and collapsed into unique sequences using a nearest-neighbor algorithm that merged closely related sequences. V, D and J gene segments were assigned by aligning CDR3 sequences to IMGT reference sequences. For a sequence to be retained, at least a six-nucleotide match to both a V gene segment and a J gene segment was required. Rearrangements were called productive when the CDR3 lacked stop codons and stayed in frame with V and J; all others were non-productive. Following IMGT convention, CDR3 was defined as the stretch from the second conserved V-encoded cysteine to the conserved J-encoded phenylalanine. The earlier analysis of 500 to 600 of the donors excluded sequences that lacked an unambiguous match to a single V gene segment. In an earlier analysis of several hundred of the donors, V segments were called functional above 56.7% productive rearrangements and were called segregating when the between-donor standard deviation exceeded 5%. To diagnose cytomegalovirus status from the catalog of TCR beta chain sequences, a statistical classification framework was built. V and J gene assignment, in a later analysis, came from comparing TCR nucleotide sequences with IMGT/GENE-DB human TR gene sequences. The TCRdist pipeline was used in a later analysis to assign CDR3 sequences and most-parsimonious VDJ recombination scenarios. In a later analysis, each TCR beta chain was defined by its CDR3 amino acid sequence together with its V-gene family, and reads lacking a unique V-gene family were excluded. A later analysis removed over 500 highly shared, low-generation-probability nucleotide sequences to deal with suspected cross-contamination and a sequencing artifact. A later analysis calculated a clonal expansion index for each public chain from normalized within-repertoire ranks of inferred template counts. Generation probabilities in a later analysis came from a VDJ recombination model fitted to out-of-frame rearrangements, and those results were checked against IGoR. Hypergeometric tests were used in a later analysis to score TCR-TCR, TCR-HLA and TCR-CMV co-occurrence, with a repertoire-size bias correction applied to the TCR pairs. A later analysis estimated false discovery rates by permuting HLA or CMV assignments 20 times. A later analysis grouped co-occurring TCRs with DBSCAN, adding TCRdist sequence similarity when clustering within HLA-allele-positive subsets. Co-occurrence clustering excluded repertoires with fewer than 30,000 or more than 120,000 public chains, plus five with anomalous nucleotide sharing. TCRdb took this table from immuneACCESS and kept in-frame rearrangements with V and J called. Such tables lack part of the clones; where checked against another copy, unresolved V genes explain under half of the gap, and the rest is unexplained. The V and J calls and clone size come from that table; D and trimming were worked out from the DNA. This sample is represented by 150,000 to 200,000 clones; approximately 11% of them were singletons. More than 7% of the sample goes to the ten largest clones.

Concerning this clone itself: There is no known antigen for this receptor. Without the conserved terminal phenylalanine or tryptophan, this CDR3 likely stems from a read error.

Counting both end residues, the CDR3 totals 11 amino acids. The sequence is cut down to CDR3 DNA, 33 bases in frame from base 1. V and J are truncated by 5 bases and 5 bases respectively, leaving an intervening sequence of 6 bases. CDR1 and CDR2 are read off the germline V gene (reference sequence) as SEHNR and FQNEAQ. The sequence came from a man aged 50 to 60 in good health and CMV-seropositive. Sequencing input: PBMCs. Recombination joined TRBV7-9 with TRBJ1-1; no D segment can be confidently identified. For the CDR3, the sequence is CASSALTEAFL. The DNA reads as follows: TGTGCCAGCAGCGCTCTGACTGAAGCTTTCCTT.